The sequence of this T cell receptor beta chain was determined in a study of PD-1 blockade in classical Hodgkin lymphoma. CDR3 length: 14 residues. Germline V gene data show CDR1 as ENHRY and CDR2 as SYGVKD. The J segment lost 4 bases and the V segment lost 9 bases, leaving 10 bases of the junction unmatched. Every one of the patients relapsed after autologous stem cell transplantation (brentuximab vedotin exposure was variable). Some clones are missing from TCRdb's copy, which holds only in-frame ones; the method was immunoSEQ multiplex PCR. The sample has some 96,000 clones, about nine tenths seen once.

This receptor was obtained from a human donor with classical Hodgkin lymphoma. The source was peripheral blood mononuclear cells (PBMCs), collected at baseline. The chain links TRBV10-3 to TRBJ1-1, with 8 bases matching TRBD1. CDR3 in DNA: TGTGCCATACGGACAGGGCGAGGGAGCACTGAAGCTTTCTTT. Protein sequence: CAIRTGRGSTEAFF.